Shown below are 17 T cell receptor beta chains from a single sample sequenced in a study of shared clonotypes between healthy human individuals. TCRdb's copy holds only in-frame clones and misses some; the assay was immunoSEQ multiplex PCR. The sample has about a million clones, 60% to 85% seen once; the top ten hold 0.89%. Sequenced: memory CD4+ T cells from PBMCs. Subset here: CD45RA-negative fraction. Receptors were obtained from a man younger than 35 in good health. Some clones in this sample may be carry-over from other donors' samples.

This clone was recorded only once. The chain has TRBV5-1 and TRBJ2-7; 9 bases align to TRBD2. Germline V CDR1 and CDR2: SGHRS, YFSETQ. This CDR3 has 15 residues. The trim removed 6 bases at V and 4 bases at J, leaving 11 bases unmatched. CDR3 loop: CASNHGLAGTYEQYF. The CDR3 DNA reads as TGCGCCAGCAATCACGGGCTAGCGGGGACATACGAGCAGTACTTC.

Points on this clone: A single base separates this from a much larger clone, so it may be a read error. DNA for the CDR3: TGTGCCAGCAGCGTGGGACCGTTGAACACCGGGGAGCTGTTTTTT. Translated, it gives CASSVGPLNTGELFF. This chain connects TRBV9 to TRBJ2-2; D may be TRBD1 or TRBD2 (5 bases each). V lost 2 bases to trimming and J lost 1 base, with 9 bases between them. The CDR3 covers 15 residues. Germline V gene lookup returns CDR1 SGDLS and CDR2 YYNGEE.

In its sample, this clone was seen once. V gene TRBV29-1 combines with J gene TRBJ2-6, with D perhaps being TRBD1 or TRBD2 (6 bases each). The V and J ends lost 4 bases and 0 bases respectively, with 10 bases between them. Germline V lookup: CDR1 SQVTM, CDR2 ANQGSEA. There are 15 residues in the CDR3. CDR3: CSVAGGFSGANVLTF. The CDR3 DNA reads as TGCAGCGTTGCCGGGGGCTTCTCTGGGGCCAACGTCCTGACTTTC.

The rearrangement uses TRBV7-3 and TRBJ2-6; possible D gene TRBD2, 6 bases. Trimming removed 5 bases from V and 2 bases from J, with 16 bases in between. CDR1 and CDR2 from the germline V gene are SGHTA and FQGTGA. The length of the CDR3 is 17 residues. The DNA for the CDR3 is TGTGCCAGCAGCCAAGGTCCGGGGAGGACTGGGGCCAACGTCCTGACTTTC. Protein sequence: CASSQGPGRTGANVLTF.

V gene TRBV5-1 combines with J gene TRBJ2-1; D unresolved. The CDR3 totals 15 residues. Trimming pared 4 bases from V and 0 bases from J, leaving 11 bases between. Germline loops: CDR1 SGHRS, CDR2 YFSETQ. As DNA, the CDR3 is TGCGCCAGCAGCGACCCGCGCAGCTCCTACAATGAGCAGTTCTTC. Translated: CASSDPRSSYNEQFF.

The chain links TRBV18 to TRBJ2-1, with D perhaps matching TRBD1 or TRBD2 (5 bases each). This CDR3 contains 18 residues. The germline CDR1 and CDR2 sequences are KGHSH and LQKENI. Trimming stripped 3 bases from V and 1 base from J, with 19 bases between. The CDR3 here is CASSPFRGRDASYNEQFF. Written as DNA, the CDR3 is TGTGCCAGCTCACCTTTTAGGGGCCGGGACGCATCCTACAATGAGCAGTTCTTC.

The chain recombines TRBV6-6 with TRBJ2-3; D is unresolved. V was trimmed by 6 bases and J by 0 bases, leaving 10 bases between them. Germline V lookup: CDR1 MNHNY, CDR2 SVGAGI (reference sequence). This CDR3 region has 14 residues. The CDR3 loop is CASRLDPSTDTQYF. The CDR3 nucleotides are TGTGCCAGCAGACTCGACCCGAGCACAGATACGCAGTATTTT.

The rearrangement joins TRBV7-8 to TRBJ2-1; 10 bases line up with TRBD2. After removal of 5 bases from V and 8 bases from J, the junction contained 12 bases not matched to a gene. Germline V lookup: CDR1 SGHVS, CDR2 FQNEAQ. CDR3 length: 16 amino acids. CDR3 coding DNA: TGTGCCAGCAGCCGGAGCGGGAGGGGGGGTTTGGATGAGCAGTTCTTC. This encodes CASSRSGRGGLDEQFF.

This chain joins TRBV27 and TRBJ1-2, with 9 bases matching TRBD1. Germline trimming cut 2 bases from V and 7 bases from J; bases unmatched to any gene: 8. In germline, CDR1 is MNHEY, CDR2 SMNVEV (reference sequence). CDR3 length: 15 residues. The CDR3 nucleotides are TGTGCCAGCAGTTTAATGGGGACAGGGTTGCGTGGCTACACCTTC. This encodes CASSLMGTGLRGYTF.

This clone turned up a few times. A much bigger clone sits one base away, suggesting this may be a read error. The V gene is TRBV2, the J gene TRBJ1-1; no clear D gene. Germline CDR1 is SNHLY and CDR2 is FYNNEI. This CDR3 contains 12 residues. V lost 6 bases, J lost 0 bases, and 5 bases lay in between. CDR3 DNA: TGTGCCAGCAGGGCGATGAACACTGAAGCTTTCTTT. Residues: CASRAMNTEAFF.

This sequence joins TRBV7-3 and TRBJ1-2; 7 bases fit TRBD1. The CDR3 has 16 residues. Germline-derived CDR1 and CDR2 are SGHTA and FQGTGA. J gave up 2 bases and V 0 bases, and 6 bases lay outside the gene matches. In DNA, the CDR3 is TGTGCCAGCAGCTTAACGGGAACAGGGGAAAACTATGGCTACACCTTC. Translated: CASSLTGTGENYGYTF.

The CDR3 coding sequence is TGTGCCAGCGACCGCCGGGACAGTGGTCCTGAAGCTTTCTTT. Protein sequence: CASDRRDSGPEAFF. The chain has TRBV2 and TRBJ1-1, with 7 bases identical to TRBD1. Looked up from germline, CDR1 is SNHLY and CDR2 is FYNNEI. CDR3 length equals 14 residues. V lost 8 bases and J lost 6; bases outside the gene matches: 12.

In this sample, this clone turned up once. This sequence joins TRBV2 and TRBJ1-2, with 9 positions matching TRBD1. J was trimmed by 2 bases and V by 6 bases; bases with no gene match: 4. This CDR3 spans 14 amino acids. The germline V gene has CDR1 SNHLY and CDR2 FYNNEI. The CDR3 DNA is TGTGCCAGCAGACTACAGGGGGCGAACTATGGCTACACCTTC. The encoded protein is CASRLQGANYGYTF. Drawing the rest from reference TRBV2 and TRBJ1-2, the complete variable domain is EPEVTQTPSHQVTQMGQEVILRCVPISNHLYFYWYRQILGQKVEFLVSFYNNEISEKSEIFDDQFSVERPDGSNFTLKIRSTKLEDSAMYFCASRLQGANYGYTFGSGTRLTVV.

This clone was counted a few times. J is TRBJ1-1 and V is TRBV29-1; D call uncertain. Per the germline V gene, CDR1 is SQVTM and CDR2 is ANQGSEA. The CDR3 runs to 11 residues. V gave up 4 bases and J gave up 2 bases, with 5 bases separating them. The CDR3 region has the DNA TGCAGCGTTGTACATAACACTGAAGCTTTCTTT. It yields the protein CSVVHNTEAFF.

J is TRBJ1-4 and V is TRBV7-9, with TRBD1 matching 9 bases. V dropped 3 bases and J dropped 0; count of bases not matched to a gene: 8. Germline V gene data show CDR1 as SEHNR and CDR2 as FQNEAQ (reference sequence). The CDR3 covers 18 residues. The CDR3 DNA sequence: TGTGCCAGCAGCTTGGGGGACAGGGCGGTAACAACTAATGAAAAACTGTTTTTT. This sequence encodes CASSLGDRAVTTNEKLFF.

V usage is TRBV7-2 and J usage is TRBJ1-1, with 7 bases matching TRBD1. Trimming took 3 bases from V and 5 from J; bases not matched to a gene: 6. Germline CDR1 reads SGHTA; CDR2 reads FQGNSA. This CDR3 spans 14 amino acids. CDR3 sequence: CASSFHRGETEAFF. The CDR3 DNA reads as TGTGCCAGCAGCTTTCACAGGGGAGAAACTGAAGCTTTCTTT. The complete variable domain, with remaining parts taken from reference TRBV7-2 and TRBJ1-1, reads GAGVSQSPSNKVTEKGKDVELRCDPISGHTALYWYRQSLGQGLEFLIYFQGNSAPDKSGLPSDRFSAERTGGSVSTLTIQRTQQEDSAVYLCASSFHRGETEAFFGQGTRLTVV.

This chain links TRBV27 with TRBJ2-1, with TRBD2 matching 8 bases. The CDR3 contains 18 residues. Germline V gives CDR1 MNHEY, CDR2 SMNVEV (reference sequence). V lost 3 bases and J lost 4; bases outside the gene matches: 14. The CDR3 reads CASSFSSSGLLLYNEQFF. CDR3 nucleotides: TGTGCCAGCAGTTTCTCTTCTAGCGGGCTCCTACTTTACAATGAGCAGTTCTTC.